This TCR beta chain derives from a study of T cell clones after liver transplantation (dated by TCRdb to the late 2010s). For the wider study: The samples were obtained from ITN030ST, a randomized trial that attempted immunosuppression withdrawal within 2 years after liver transplantation. Of the 8 liver transplant recipients making up the studied cohort, 3 were classified as tolerant and 5 as non-tolerant. Until randomization at 12-24 months post-transplant, subjects were given standard immunosuppression, with no induction therapy. After a pre-transplant mixed lymphocyte reaction, TCRbeta sequencing was used to pinpoint donor-reactive T cell clones, which were subsequently tracked in post-transplant blood. Tolerance was defined as complete withdrawal of immunosuppression for at least one year without a rise in liver enzymes beyond twice the upper limit of normal. Three of the eight recipients were HCV-positive; the others were transplanted for non-autoimmune, non-viral indications. As an antigen-independent comparator for the donor-reactive sequences, third party-reactive TCRbeta sequences from pre-transplant MLRs were identified as well. Blood samples were taken pre-transplant, pre-randomization before withdrawal, and post-randomization after full withdrawal or failed withdrawal.

Thawed unstimulated PBMCs were stained for CD3, CD4 and CD8 and FACS-sorted into CD3+CD4+ and CD3+CD8+ populations. Each of the 8 studied subjects was randomized to immunosuppression withdrawal. The Qiagen DNeasy Blood and Tissue Kit was used for isolation of genomic DNA. High-throughput TCRbeta CDR3 sequencing of frozen genomic DNA was performed by immunoSEQ, including PCR amplification, mapping, bias correction and internal controls. In the original analysis: Only productive rearrangements were retained, and each unique TCRbeta sequence was defined by its CDR3 nucleotide sequence together with its V and J gene. Donor-reactive sequences required at least 5-fold expansion in CFSE-low cells versus unstimulated pre-transplant cells and at least 0.01% frequency. Minimum frequency thresholds were set for each subject based on the unstimulated sample with the lowest template count, ensuring at least 90% detection power. Jensen-Shannon divergence between the top 1000 TCRbeta sequences post-transplant and pre-transplant was used to measure repertoire turnover. Changes in detection of donor-reactive sequences were tested with two-sided Fisher's exact tests. TCRdb holds this immuneACCESS table with in-frame rearrangements only. Some clones are missing; in checked studies, unresolved V genes explain under half, and the rest has no known cause. V and J calls and clone size are copied from that table; D and trimming were computed from the DNA. This sample is represented by fewer than 110,000 clones; 80% to 90% of them were singletons. Approximately 3% of the sample is held by the ten biggest clonotypes.

Per the germline V gene, SGHRS is the CDR1 and YFSETQ is the CDR2. The junction carries 15 bases between V and J, which are trimmed by 7 bases and 5 bases respectively. The CDR3 runs 14 amino acids, cysteine and phenylalanine included. The only DNA kept is the CDR3, 42 bases in frame from the first base. The study at large found these results: Because no allograft tissue specimens were available, donor-reactive T cells may have migrated into the graft instead of being deleted. Low numbers of available donor cells limited the measurable donor-reactive repertoire in two subjects. In most of the 8 subjects, circulating donor-reactive CD4 TCRbeta sequences decreased significantly after transplant, regardless of tolerance or HCV status. The decline in donor-reactive sequences exceeded the decline in third party-reactive sequences, suggesting partial antigen-specific deletion that was unrelated to withdrawal success. Once repertoire turnover was taken into account, donor-reactive detection showed a significant reduction for CD4 in 7 of 8 subjects and for CD8 in 8 of 8. The conclusions were considered preliminary, being limited by small, heterogeneous patient numbers and non-standardized post-transplant time points.

On this clone: This clone's antigen is unknown. No per-base quality is available; no much larger clone lies one base away.

This clonotype originated in a human patient who received a liver transplant. After a transplant, certain T cells may trace back to the graft donor. This receptor chain uses TRBV5-1 and TRBJ2-2, and possibly TRBD1, on 5 matching bases. The source material was CD4+ T cells from blood, sampled around 50 months after liver transplant. CDR3 protein: CASRLLQGTGELFF. DNA sequence: TGCGCCAGCCGCCTACTTCAGGGAACCGGGGAGCTGTTTTTT.